This is a list of T cell receptor beta chains from one sample in a study of vaccination effects on CD4 cells after COVID-19. The data were produced by immunoSEQ multiplex PCR, yet TCRdb's version contains in-frame clones alone and is incomplete. Among about 81,000 clones listed, over 75% were seen once. These receptors have no known antigen. Sequenced here: CD4+ T cells from PBMCs cultured with HCoV-OC43 spike peptides, sampled after COVID-19 vaccination. These receptors were obtained from a human donor who received a COVID-19 vaccine. Each CDR3 is given with its conserved first and last residue. A D gene is named only where the DNA matches it firmly. Clone size is not always given. Where it is, it says once, few, many or a class for expanded clones.

d_call	v_call	clone_size	j_call	cdr3_aa	cdr3_nt
TRBD2	TRBV5-1	NA	TRBJ2-1	CASNQGLAGANEQFF	TGCGCCAGCAACCAAGGACTAGCGGGGGCCAATGAGCAGTTCTTC
NA	TRBV7-2	NA	TRBJ2-4	CAKGLGCQYF	TGTGCCAAGGGGCTTGGGTGTCAGTACTTC
TRBD1	TRBV3-1/TRBV3-2	NA	TRBJ2-2	CASSPRQGTGELFF	TGTGCCAGCAGCCCCAGACAGGGCACCGGGGAGCTGTTTTTT
TRBD1	TRBV6-2/TRBV6-3	few	TRBJ2-1	CASSYRAGGYNEQFF	TGTGCCAGCAGTTACCGCGCAGGGGGCTACAATGAGCAGTTCTTC
NA	TRBV2	NA	TRBJ2-3	CASNPLAGDTQYF	TGTGCCAGCAACCCACTAGCAGGAGATACGCAGTATTTT
NA	TRBV25-1	NA	TRBJ1-1	CASSRTTNTEAFF	TGTGCCAGCAGCAGGACCACGAACACTGAAGCTTTCTTT
TRBD1	TRBV3-1/TRBV3-2	NA	TRBJ1-2	CASSPYGTGEGYTF	TGTGCCAGCAGCCCTTACGGGACAGGGGAAGGCTACACCTTC
NA	TRBV11-2	NA	TRBJ2-3	CASRWGRAGTDTQYF	TGTGCCAGCAGGTGGGGGCGGGCGGGCACAGATACGCAGTATTTT
NA	TRBV6-5	NA	TRBJ1-1	CASTPSLNTEAFF	TGTGCCAGCACCCCTTCCTTGAACACTGAAGCTTTCTTT
NA	TRBV3-1/TRBV3-2	NA	TRBJ2-3	CASSQALPGTGSGSTDTQYF	TGTGCCAGCAGCCAAGCCCTCCCCGGGACGGGTTCGGGAAGCACAGATACGCAGTATTTT
NA	TRBV6-5	NA	TRBJ1-2	CASTQQGPNYGYTF	TGTGCCAGCACCCAGCAGGGGCCGAACTATGGCTACACCTTC
NA	TRBV6-6	NA	TRBJ2-5	CASSRSGRVGGETQYF	TGTGCCAGCAGCCGATCAGGCCGGGTGGGAGGAGAGACCCAGTACTTC